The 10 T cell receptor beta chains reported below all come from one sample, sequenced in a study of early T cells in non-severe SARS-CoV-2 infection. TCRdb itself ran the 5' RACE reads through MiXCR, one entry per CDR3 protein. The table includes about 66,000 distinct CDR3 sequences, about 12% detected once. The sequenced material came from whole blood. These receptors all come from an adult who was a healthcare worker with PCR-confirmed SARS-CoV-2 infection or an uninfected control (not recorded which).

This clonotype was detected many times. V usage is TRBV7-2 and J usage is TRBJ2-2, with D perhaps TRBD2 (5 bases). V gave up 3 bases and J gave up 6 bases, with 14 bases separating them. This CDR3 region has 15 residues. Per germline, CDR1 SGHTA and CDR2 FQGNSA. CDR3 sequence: CASSLDSGNPGELFF. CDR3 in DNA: TGTGCCAGCAGCTTGGATTCCGGGAATCCCGGGGAGCTGTTTTTT. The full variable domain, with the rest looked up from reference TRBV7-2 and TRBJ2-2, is GAGVSQSPSNKVTEKGKDVELRCDPISGHTALYWYRQSLGQGLEFLIYFQGNSAPDKSGLPSDRFSAERTGGSVSTLTIQRTQQEDSAVYLCASSLDSGNPGELFFGEGSRLTVL.

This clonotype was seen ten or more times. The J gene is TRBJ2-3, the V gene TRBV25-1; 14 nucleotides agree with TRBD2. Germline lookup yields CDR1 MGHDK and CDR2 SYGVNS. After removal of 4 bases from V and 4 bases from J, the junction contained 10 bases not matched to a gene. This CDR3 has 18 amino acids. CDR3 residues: CASSGQPRTSGRSDTQYF. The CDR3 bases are TGTGCCAGCAGTGGGCAGCCCAGGACTAGCGGGAGGTCAGATACGCAGTATTTT. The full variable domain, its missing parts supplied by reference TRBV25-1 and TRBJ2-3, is EADIYQTPRYLVIGTGKKITLECSQTMGHDKMYWYQQDPGMELHLIHYSYGVNSTEKGDLSSESTVSRIRTEHFPLTLESARPSHTSQYLCASSGQPRTSGRSDTQYFGPGTRLTVL.

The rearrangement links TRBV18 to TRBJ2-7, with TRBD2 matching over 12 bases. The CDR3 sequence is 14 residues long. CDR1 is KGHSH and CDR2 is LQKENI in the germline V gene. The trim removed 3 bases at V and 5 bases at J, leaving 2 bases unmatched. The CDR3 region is CASSPTSGSNEQYF. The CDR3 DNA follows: TGTGCCAGCTCACCGACTAGCGGGAGCAACGAGCAGTACTTC.

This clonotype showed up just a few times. The CDR3 spells CASSYSAAEGAFF. CDR3 coding DNA: TGTGCCAGCAGTTACTCAGCAGCCGAGGGGGCTTTCTTT. The chain is built from TRBV6-5 and TRBJ1-1, with D possibly matching TRBD1 (5 bases). The germline CDR1 and CDR2 sequences are MNHEY and SVGAGI. V was pared by 0 bases and J by 11 bases, with 13 bases between. The CDR3 has 13 residues.

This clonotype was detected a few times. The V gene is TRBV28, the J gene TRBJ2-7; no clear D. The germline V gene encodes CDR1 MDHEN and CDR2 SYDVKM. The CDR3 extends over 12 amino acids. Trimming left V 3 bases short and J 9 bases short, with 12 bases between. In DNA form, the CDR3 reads TGTGCCAGCAGTTTCTTCCGGCTAAGGCAGTACTTC. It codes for CASSFFRLRQYF.

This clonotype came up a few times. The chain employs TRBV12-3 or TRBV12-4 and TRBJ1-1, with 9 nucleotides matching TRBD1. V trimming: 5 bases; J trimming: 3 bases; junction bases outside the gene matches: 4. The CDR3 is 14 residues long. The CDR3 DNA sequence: TGTGCCAGCAGTGGGGGGACAGGGCACACTGAAGCTTTCTTT. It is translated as CASSGGTGHTEAFF.

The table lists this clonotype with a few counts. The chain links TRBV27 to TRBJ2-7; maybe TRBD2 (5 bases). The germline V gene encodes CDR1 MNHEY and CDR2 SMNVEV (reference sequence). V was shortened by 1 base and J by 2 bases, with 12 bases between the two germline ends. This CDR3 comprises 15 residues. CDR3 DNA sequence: TGTGCCAGCAGTTTATATCTTGGAGGTACCTACGAGCAGTACTTC. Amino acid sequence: CASSLYLGGTYEQYF.

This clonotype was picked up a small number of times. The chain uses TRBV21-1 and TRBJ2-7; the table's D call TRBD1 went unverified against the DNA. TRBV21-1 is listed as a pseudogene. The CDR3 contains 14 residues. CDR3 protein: CASSNGTEPYEQYF. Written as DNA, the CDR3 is TGTGCCAGCAGCAACGGGACGGAGCCCTACGAGCAGTACTTC.

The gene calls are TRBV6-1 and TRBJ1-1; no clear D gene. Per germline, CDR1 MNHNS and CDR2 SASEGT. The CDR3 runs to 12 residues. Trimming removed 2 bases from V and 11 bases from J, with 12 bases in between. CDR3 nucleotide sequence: TGTGCCAGCAGTGAATGGCAGACGGCGGCTTTCTTT. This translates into CASSEWQTAAFF.

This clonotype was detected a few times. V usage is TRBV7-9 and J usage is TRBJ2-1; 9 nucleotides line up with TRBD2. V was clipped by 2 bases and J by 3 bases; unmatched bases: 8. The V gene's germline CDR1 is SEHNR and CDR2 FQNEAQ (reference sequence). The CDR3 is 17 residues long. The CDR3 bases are TGTGCCAGCAGCTTACCCCCTAGCGGGAAAATCTACAATGAGCAGTTCTTC. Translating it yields CASSLPPSGKIYNEQFF.